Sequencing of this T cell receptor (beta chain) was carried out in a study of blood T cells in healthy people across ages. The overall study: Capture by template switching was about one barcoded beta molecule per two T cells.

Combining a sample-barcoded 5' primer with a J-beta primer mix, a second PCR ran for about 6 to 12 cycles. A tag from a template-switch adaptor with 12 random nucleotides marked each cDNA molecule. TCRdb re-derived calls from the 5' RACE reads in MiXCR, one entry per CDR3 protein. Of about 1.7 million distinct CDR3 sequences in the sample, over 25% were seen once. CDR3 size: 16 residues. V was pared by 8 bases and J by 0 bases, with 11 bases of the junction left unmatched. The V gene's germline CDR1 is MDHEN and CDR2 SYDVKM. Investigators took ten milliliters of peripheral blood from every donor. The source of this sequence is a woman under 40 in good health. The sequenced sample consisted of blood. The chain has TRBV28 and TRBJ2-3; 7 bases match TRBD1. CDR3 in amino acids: CASGSQGKASTDTQYF. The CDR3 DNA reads TGTGCCAGCGGGTCACAGGGGAAGGCTAGCACAGATACGCAGTATTTT.